Described below is a single TCR beta chain sequence and its context. Its target is not known. This specimen belongs to a study of vaccination and CD4 T cells after COVID-19. Oncomine TCR Beta short-read sequencing was applied to DNA from cultured CD4+ T cells. One entry per CDR3 protein results from TCRdb running MiXCR on the PCR reads. The profile shows about 10,000 distinct CDR3 sequences, around 59% of them singletons. Germline loops: CDR1 ENHRY, CDR2 SYGVKD. The CDR3 runs to 12 residues. The ends were cut back, 6 bases at V and 2 bases at J, with 7 bases in the middle. Stated treatment: approximately nine-day PBMC culture with coronavirus spike peptide pools or control peptides (ViraFEST assay). Peptide pools at 7.5 to 10 ug/ml, together with roughly 9.1 IU/ml IL-2, were added to cultures of roughly 2 million PBMCs per well.

This receptor was obtained from a human donor who had recovered from COVID-19. Sequencing was carried out using CD4+ T cells from blood, cultured in vitro. The rearrangement joins TRBV10-3 to TRBJ1-2; D gene uncertain. DNA for the CDR3: TGTGCCATCAGGTCCACCAACTATGGCTACACCTTC. Amino acids: CAIRSTNYGYTF.